In this sample, the clone carrying this T cell receptor beta chain turned up many times. The authors gated naive CD8 T cells as CD8+CD4-CCR7+CD45RA+ for sorting. This sample stems from a study of molecular identifiers for immune sequencing clone quantification. Germline assignment: CDR1 SQVTM and CDR2 ANQGSEA. Trimming took 3 bases from V and 2 from J; bases not matched to a gene: 4. This CDR3 has 15 residues. Methods described previously, with TCR primers listed, were used for bulk TCR libraries. Using its own MiXCR run on the PCR reads, TCRdb lists one record per CDR3 protein. The repertoire holds about 640,000 distinct CDR3 sequences, less than 20% seen once, with 0.85% in the top ten.

The specimen sequenced was naive CD8+ T cells from blood, with Jurkat cell RNA spiked in. Specified subset: FACS-sorted CD8+CD4-CCR7+CD45RA+ naive T cells. The receptor was derived from a human donor in good health. Some libraries in this study had Jurkat cell RNA spiked in. The gene calls are TRBV29-1 and TRBJ2-1; 10 nucleotides match TRBD2. CDR3 bases: TGCAGCGTTGAGTCTAGCGGGGGACCCTACAATGAGCAGTTCTTC. Amino acid sequence: CSVESSGGPYNEQFF.